What follows is one TCR beta chain and its context. The antigen is undetermined. This sample is drawn from a study of cytomegalovirus exposure and HLA in healthy donors. Study as a whole: The Caucasian-associated ancestry cluster contained 75% to 85% of the roughly 370 genotyped donors. Study-level results: Among immune exposure information, only CMV serostatus was available. Most CMV-associated TCR beta chains appeared HLA-restricted in a later analysis. Relative to the approximately 680-donor mean, N-insertions were reportedly fewer in an Asian-associated ancestry cluster in a later analysis.

CDR3 length: 14 amino acids. Germline values: CDR1 MNHEY, CDR2 SMNVEV (reference sequence). V lost 0 bases to trimming and J lost 5 bases; unmatched junction nucleotides: 1. PCR primers comprised 60 Vbeta and 13 Jbeta primers. The method was immunoSEQ multiplex PCR; TCRdb's version includes in-frame clones alone and lacks a portion of them. The sample lists tens of thousands of clones; 78% were seen once. Sequencing input: PBMCs. This clonotype was sampled from a man aged 35 to 55 in good health and CMV-seronegative. The chain has TRBV27 and TRBJ2-1, with TRBD1 matching 7 bases. This chain's CDR3 is CASSLSGQNNEQFF. CDR3 nucleotide sequence: TGTGCCAGCAGTTTATCGGGACAGAACAATGAGCAGTTCTTC.